The next 5 T cell receptor beta chains were all read from a single sample in a study of CD8 T cells in Susac syndrome. The RNA, about 0.5 to 1 ug, was put through reverse transcription using random hexamers. TCRdb redid the calling of the immunoSEQ multiplex PCR reads with MiXCR, one entry per CDR3 protein. The sample comprises 130,000 to 150,000 distinct CDR3 sequences, roughly 95% of which are singletons, and roughly 0.083% rests with the top ten. The sequencing sample was made of CD4+ T cells from PBMCs. Every receptor here comes from a human donor in good health.

The chain combines TRBV6-4 with TRBJ1-1; weak D call: TRBD1 (5 bases). Per germline, CDR1 MRHNA and CDR2 SNTAGT. V shed 2 bases and J shed 5 bases, with 12 bases lying between them. The CDR3 has 14 amino acids. For the CDR3, the DNA is TGTGCCAGCAGTGACGGACACGGCGGGACTGAAGCTTTCTTT. It encodes CASSDGHGGTEAFF.

The CDR3 DNA follows: TGTGCCAGCAGCCGGACAGGGTCTGGAAACACCATATATTTT. Its protein product is CASSRTGSGNTIYF. The chain couples TRBV9 to TRBJ1-3; TRBD1 matches 8 bases. V dropped 4 bases and J dropped 1; count of bases not matched to a gene: 1. Germline assignment: CDR1 SGDLS and CDR2 YYNGEE. This CDR3 is built from 14 residues.

This CDR3 is CASSPQTGVGEKLFF. CDR3 coding DNA: TGTGCCAGCTCACCTCAGACAGGGGTGGGTGAAAAACTGTTTTTT. The V and J genes are TRBV18 and TRBJ1-4; 8 bases align to TRBD1. CDR1 KGHSH and CDR2 LQKENI come from the germline V gene. With V trimmed by 3 bases and J by 7 bases, 7 bases remained unmatched. CDR3 length: 15 amino acids.

The V gene is TRBV30, the J gene TRBJ1-1; D call uncertain. The CDR3 runs 14 residues. V lost 3 bases and J 5 bases, leaving 16 bases between the germline ends. Germline CDR1 reads GTSNPN; CDR2 reads SVGIG (reference sequence). Written as DNA, the CDR3 is TGTGCCTGGAGCGACGCCCATAGGCTAACTGAAGCTTTCTTT. Residues: CAWSDAHRLTEAFF.

The chain couples TRBV7-3 to TRBJ1-1; D gene ambiguous. Germline V gene sequence: CDR1 SGHTA, CDR2 FQGTGA. This CDR3 is 14 amino acids long. Trimming removed 5 bases from V and 1 base from J, with 11 bases in between. In nucleotides, the CDR3 is TGTGCCAGCAGCCCCGAACTTGGGAACACTGAAGCTTTCTTT. This translates into CASSPELGNTEAFF.